This is a list of T cell receptor beta chains from one sample in a study of blood T cells in healthy people across ages. TCRdb re-called the 5' RACE reads through MiXCR, storing one row per CDR3 protein. The sample has 1.5 million to 2 million distinct CDR3 sequences, 39% seen once. Source material: blood. The receptors originated from a human donor in good health. Both conserved end residues are part of each CDR3. D genes are given only for firm matches. For some rows the clone size is stated as once, few or many, or as a class when expanded; others skip it.

D gene	J gene	clone size	V gene	CDR3 protein	CDR3 DNA
NA	TRBJ2-1	few	TRBV12-3/TRBV12-4	CASGPGASYNEQFF	TGTGCCAGCGGACCAGGGGCTTCCTACAATGAGCAGTTCTTC
NA	TRBJ1-2	NA	TRBV11-3	CASSLSIEGNYGYTF	TGTGCCAGCAGCTTATCAATCGAGGGTAACTATGGCTACACCTTC
NA	TRBJ1-1	few	TRBV28	CASFKVKNTEAFF	TGTGCCAGCTTTAAGGTTAAGAACACTGAAGCTTTCTTT
NA	TRBJ1-5	NA	TRBV5-1	CASSQGPVDQPQHF	TGCGCCAGCAGCCAGGGGCCCGTCGATCAGCCCCAGCATTTT
NA	TRBJ2-7	NA	TRBV20-1	CSARTNPYEQYF	TGCAGTGCTAGAACGAACCCCTACGAGCAGTACTTC
NA	TRBJ2-1	few	TRBV5-1	CASSWGGQNEQFF	TGCGCCAGCAGCTGGGGGGGACAGAATGAGCAGTTCTTC
NA	TRBJ1-2	NA	TRBV13	CASSLNTGPNYGYTF	TGTGCCAGCAGCTTAAATACAGGCCCAAACTATGGCTACACCTTC
TRBD2	TRBJ2-3	NA	TRBV29-1	CSVEDASGAGLDTQYF	TGCAGCGTTGAAGACGCTAGCGGGGCTGGTTTAGATACGCAGTATTTT
NA	TRBJ2-1	NA	TRBV5-5	CASSLAVSRRNEQFF	TGTGCCAGCAGCTTGGCCGTGTCCAGGCGCAATGAGCAGTTCTTC
NA	TRBJ2-6	few	TRBV4-3	CASSQTSRGPEVSGANVLTF	TGCGCCAGCAGCCAGACATCCCGGGGGCCTGAAGTCTCTGGGGCCAACGTCCTGACTTTC
NA	TRBJ2-5	few	TRBV6-2/TRBV6-3	CASSYYPRGGRETQYF	TGTGCCAGCAGTTACTACCCACGAGGGGGTCGGGAGACCCAGTACTTC
TRBD2	TRBJ2-5	few	TRBV20-1	CSARLWVAGGRAQTQYF	TGCAGTGCTAGGCTCTGGGTAGCGGGGGGCCGCGCCCAGACCCAGTACTTC
NA	TRBJ2-1	NA	TRBV6-5	CASSYRAGSLFNEQFF	TGTGCCAGCAGTTACAGGGCAGGGAGCCTTTTCAATGAGCAGTTCTTC
NA	TRBJ2-6	few	TRBV2	CASRDNFISGANVLTF	TGTGCCAGCAGAGACAACTTCATCTCTGGGGCCAACGTCCTGACTTTC
NA	TRBJ1-4	few	TRBV18	CASSRPGLNEKLFF	TGTGCCAGCTCCCGACCCGGCCTTAATGAAAAACTGTTTTTT
NA	TRBJ2-5	NA	TRBV20-1	CSAYPRAETQYF	TGCAGTGCTTACCCCCGCGCAGAGACCCAGTACTTC
TRBD2	TRBJ2-4	NA	TRBV7-3	CASSLPTTSGGNIQYF	TGTGCCAGCAGCTTACCGACGACTAGCGGTGGAAACATTCAGTACTTC
NA	TRBJ1-2	NA	TRBV20-1	CSAKDLVGGAERGYTF	TGCAGTGCTAAGGATTTGGTGGGGGGCGCGGAGCGTGGCTACACCTTC
NA	TRBJ2-3	few	TRBV7-2	CASSLSGGSGRDTQYF	TGTGCCAGCAGCTTAAGTGGTGGTAGCGGACGGGATACGCAGTATTTT
TRBD2	TRBJ2-5	few	TRBV29-1	CSVGRDYPRETQYF	TGCAGCGTTGGTAGGGACTACCCTCGGGAGACCCAGTACTTC
TRBD2	TRBJ2-7	once	TRBV14	CASSHGLAVEQYF	TGTGCCAGCAGCCACGGACTAGCGGTCGAGCAGTACTTC
NA	TRBJ1-4	few	TRBV18	CASSPTRGNEKLFF	TGTGCCAGCTCGCCTACAAGGGGGAATGAAAAACTGTTTTTT
NA	TRBJ1-2	few	TRBV20-1	CSARGGRGRNYGYTF	TGCAGTGCTAGAGGAGGCAGGGGAAGAAACTATGGCTACACCTTC
TRBD1	TRBJ2-7	NA	TRBV4-1	CASSHPRDRPYEQYF	TGCGCCAGCAGCCATCCCAGGGACAGGCCCTACGAGCAGTACTTC
NA	TRBJ1-2	few	TRBV6-5	CASSYSSVLSPYGYTF	TGTGCCAGCAGTTACTCTTCGGTCCTAAGTCCATATGGCTACACCTTC
NA	TRBJ2-1	NA	TRBV9	CASSTAWGNSYNEQFF	TGTGCCAGCAGCACTGCCTGGGGTAACTCCTACAATGAGCAGTTCTTC
NA	TRBJ2-5	few	TRBV7-2	CASSLVQIQETQYF	TGTGCCAGCAGCTTAGTCCAGATCCAAGAGACCCAGTACTTC
NA	TRBJ2-7	few	TRBV29-1	CSVESTGEGNEQYF	TGCAGCGTTGAGAGCACAGGGGAGGGCAACGAGCAGTACTTC
TRBD2	TRBJ2-5	NA	TRBV5-1	CASSPRLAGLQETQYF	TGCGCCAGCAGCCCCAGACTAGCGGGGCTACAAGAGACCCAGTACTTC
NA	TRBJ2-3	NA	TRBV7-2	CASEGQFTDTQYF	TGTGCCAGTGAAGGACAGTTCACAGATACGCAGTATTTT
TRBD1	TRBJ1-3	NA	TRBV9	CASSRDRATGNTIYF	TGTGCCAGCAGCCGGGACAGGGCGACTGGAAACACCATATATTTT
NA	TRBJ2-1	NA	TRBV24-1	CATSDPRGVIRDNEQFF	TGTGCCACCAGTGACCCACGAGGGGTGATCCGAGACAATGAGCAGTTCTTC
NA	TRBJ2-5	NA	TRBV20-1	CSAVTLSRGAGETQYF	TGCAGTGCTGTAACCCTTAGCAGGGGGGCCGGGGAGACCCAGTACTTC
NA	TRBJ2-1	NA	TRBV10-3	CAISESGRSYNEQFF	TGTGCCATCAGTGAGTCAGGCCGCTCCTACAATGAGCAGTTCTTC
TRBD1	TRBJ2-7	few	TRBV29-1	CSAKGDRRSYEQYF	TGCAGCGCAAAAGGGGACAGGCGATCCTACGAGCAGTACTTC
NA	TRBJ2-7	few	TRBV20-1	CSAITPPGASLYEQYF	TGCAGTGCTATAACGCCTCCTGGGGCTAGTCTGTACGAGCAGTACTTC
NA	TRBJ1-1	NA	TRBV6-5	CASSCGPGAFF	TGTGCCAGCAGTTGCGGGCCCGGGGCTTTCTTT
NA	TRBJ2-3	NA	TRBV12-3/TRBV12-4	CTSSLHTDTQYF	TGTACCAGCAGTCTCCACACAGATACGCAGTATTTT
TRBD2	TRBJ2-7	NA	TRBV20-1	CSPVRGAYEQYF	TGCAGTCCCGTCCGGGGGGCCTACGAGCAGTACTTC
NA	TRBJ2-5	few	TRBV7-2	CASSPRVLSETQYF	TGTGCCAGCAGCCCCAGGGTTCTTTCGGAGACCCAGTACTTC
NA	TRBJ1-2	NA	TRBV3-1	CANSHLAGNYGYTF	TGTGCCAACAGCCACCTGGCCGGGAACTATGGCTACACCTTC
NA	TRBJ2-5	NA	TRBV15	CATSRRARSETQYF	TGTGCCACCAGCAGACGCGCCCGCTCGGAGACCCAGTACTTC
TRBD2	TRBJ2-1	once	TRBV11-2	CASSSRLAGAVRSSYNEQFF	TGTGCCAGCAGCTCACGACTAGCGGGGGCGGTAAGGAGCTCCTACAATGAGCAGTTCTTC
NA	TRBJ1-1	few	TRBV6-5	CASTGPFEAFF	TGTGCCAGCACCGGACCCTTTGAAGCTTTCTTT
TRBD1	TRBJ1-4	few	TRBV4-3	CASSHTQGTNEKLFF	TGCGCCAGCAGCCATACACAGGGGACTAATGAAAAACTGTTTTTT
TRBD2	TRBJ2-1	few	TRBV15	CATSRLAGAYNEQFF	TGTGCCACCAGCAGACTAGCGGGGGCCTACAATGAGCAGTTCTTC
TRBD1	TRBJ1-2	NA	TRBV29-1	CSAPVGTGGFGDGYTF	TGCAGCGCCCCGGTGGGGACAGGGGGCTTCGGAGATGGCTACACCTTC